This entry features one T cell receptor beta chain sequence. It has no known antigen specificity. The junction does not match germline at one end; this may be a read error. These data belong to a study of blood T cells in healthy people across ages (dated by TCRdb to the mid-2010s). In the study overall: In model experiments, template switching captured about one uniquely barcoded TCR beta cDNA molecule for every two T cells. The study measured age-related changes in TCR beta repertoire diversity using deep sequencing normalized with unique cDNA molecular identifiers. Donors were grouped into four age groups: young (average roughly 16 years), middle-aged (around 39), aged (around 56) and long-lived (less than 85). The study analyzed two additional independent replicas of 1 million unique cDNA reads from the same blood draw for two donors, one aged 18 to 29 and one aged 80 or older. What the research found in general, with its limitations: Observed TCR beta diversity per million T cells fell roughly linearly with age, and a significant reduction was already apparent by age around 39. Compared with the aged group, the long-lived group had more naive CD4+ T cells, fewer expanded clones and increased TCR diversity, suggesting age selection. Because profiling used bulk unsorted PBMCs, naive and antigen-experienced compartments could not be compared conclusively. Donor CMV infection status was unknown, potentially confounding age-related changes in expanded clonotypes. Observed TCR beta diversity correlated strongly with the percentage of naive T cells measured by flow cytometry. Estimates of total diversity from one million sequenced T cells were regarded as lower bounds and underestimates.

CDR1 is given as DFQATT and CDR2 as SNEGSKA, both from the germline V gene (reference sequence). The CDR3 starts with the cysteine, ends with the phenylalanine, and has 13 residues. Only CDR3 DNA is held: 39 bases, read in frame from base 1. Library preparation was by 5' RACE. The sequencer listed for this sample is Illumina HiSeq 2500. A second roughly 6 to 12 cycle PCR used a sample-barcoded 5' primer and a J-beta primer mix. Each TCR beta cDNA molecule received a unique molecular identifier from a template-switch 5' adaptor carrying 12 random nucleotides. Each sample yielded at least 2.5 million CDR3-containing paired-end reads. First-strand cDNA synthesis was performed from all RNA using the Mint cDNA synthesis kit, with priming by a TRBC-specific oligonucleotide. After uracil-DNA glycosylase treatment, a first 18-cycle PCR used universal primers M1SS and BC2_uni_R on all cDNA. The study's processing was this. For normalization, 1 million high-quality reads, each with a distinct molecular identifier, were randomly selected from each sample. Reads sharing molecular identifiers were discarded rather than binned into consensus sequences. MiTCR, run with a Q25 quality threshold and the strictest error-elimination algorithm, handled CDR3 identification, clonotype clustering and error correction. A nonparametric unseen species model with Euler transformation was used to estimate lower-bound total TCR beta diversity. The raw public reads went through TCRdb reprocessing: fastp at Q25, MiXCR clone calling, in-frame beta chains kept. Each CDR3 protein appears once, grouped with its most common genes and DNA. In this record, the V and J calls reflect TCRdb's handling and not the investigators' own analysis. This sample comprises more than 750,000 distinct CDR3 sequences, 29% of them detected only once. In total, the top ten clones hold roughly 10% of the sample.

The roughly 39 donors, aged roughly 6 to 100 years, were systemically healthy Caucasian individuals from Russia. Approximately 9 milliliters of peripheral blood were collected from each donor into EDTA-treated Vacutainer tubes. PBMCs were isolated by Ficoll-Paque density-gradient centrifugation, with at least 7 million obtained per sample. Total RNA was extracted from PBMCs with Trizol reagent, with at least 5.5 micrograms obtained per sample. Naive CD45RAhigh/CD27high T cell percentages were measured by flow cytometry on a PBMC aliquot from every donor. A further study also used this sample, focusing on T cells of mothers and their children. As described in the second report: The donors were nine systemically healthy Caucasian individuals, made up of three mothers and their six children. cDNA synthesis consumed the entire amount of extracted RNA, loaded at 1.5 ug RNA in each 15 ul reaction. In the second PCR, sample barcodes and 2-4 random nucleotides were introduced via the M1S primer. Over 9 million TCR beta CDR3 reads came from each mother, compared with some 3.1 million reads from each child. In both related and unrelated pairs, thymic selection shapes the output of TCR recombination in a similar way, with inherited differences having only a minor effect. Normalized repertoire overlap was always found to be slightly, but never significantly, higher in related mother-child pairs than in unrelated mother-child pairs. With a sensitivity of about 100 clones per million clonotypes, no persistent microchimeric T cell clones were detected. Deep NGS was used in the study to compare the TCR beta repertoires of mothers and children and to look for features that separate related mother-child pairs from unrelated individuals. On average, the children were roughly 11 +/- 4 years old, while the mothers were approximately 40 +/- 4 years old. After adapters were ligated using NEBNext reagents, the libraries underwent 100+100 nt paired-end sequencing on an Illumina HiSeq 2000. To prevent cross-contamination, the mother and child libraries were prepared one month apart and sequenced in separate runs. For each donor, between about 450,000 and 2,300,000 distinct TCR beta clonotypes were identified. Naive TCR beta clonotypes were estimated from low-frequency clonotypes matched to each donor's FACS-determined naive share, without sorting.

This clonotype was sampled from a woman aged 40 to 49 in good health. The specimen was blood. The rearranged segments are TRBV20-1 and TRBJ1-6, with TRBD1 tentatively as D gene (5 bases match). At the DNA level, the sequence is TGCAGTGCTAGCAGGCAGGGTGCTTCACCCCCCCACTTT. This sequence encodes CSASRQGASPPHF.